This T cell receptor (beta chain) was retrieved from a study of T cells in Graves' hyperthyroidism and ophthalmopathy. About the research overall: Blood from the periphery was taken at initial diagnosis, before any treatment. Findings and limits, study-wide: Blood shared most expanded thyroid clonotypes above 0.001.

The CDR3 regions of TCR beta were amplified from RNA transcripts. Using the HTBI primer set, a first-round RT-PCR was run on the TCR CDR3. MiXCR, run by TCRdb on the multiplex PCR reads, gives a single entry per CDR3 protein. The sample records about 410,000 distinct CDR3 sequences, roughly 14% being singletons. This clonotype has a count of ten or more. Its antigen is not known. The CDR3 contains 14 residues. The V gene lost 5 bases and the J gene lost 1 base, with 12 bases spanning the gap. CDR1 is DFQATT, CDR2 SNEGSKA, per germline (reference sequence). The sample consisted of blood. The sequence was obtained from a man between 18 and 35 years old with Graves' ophthalmopathy. This chain uses TRBV20-1 with TRBJ1-5; D unclear. CDR3 loop: CSARYSGSNQPQHF. Here the CDR3 DNA reads TGCAGTGCTCGATACAGTGGCAGCAATCAGCCCCAGCATTTT.